This T cell receptor (beta chain) was identified during a study of cytomegalovirus exposure and HLA in healthy donors. The primer mix had 60 Vbeta and 13 Jbeta primers. Repertoires were generated with immunoSEQ multiplex PCR, while TCRdb's copy carries only in-frame clones and drops some. The sample contains approximately 150,000 clones, about two thirds of which appear only once. Donors likely had unrecorded immune exposures despite being nominally healthy when sampled. The CDR3 runs 14 residues. Looked up from germline, CDR1 is SGHTA and CDR2 is FQGNSA. V dropped 2 bases and J dropped 3 bases, with 7 bases sitting between them. Study results and caveats: Donors were assumed by presence/absence analyses to have roughly uniform sequencing depth.

Note on this clone: Its antigen is unidentified.

The sequenced material came from PBMCs. This clonotype originated in a human donor in good health. This chain connects TRBV7-2 to TRBJ2-2; D unresolved. The CDR3 region has the DNA TGTGCCAGCAGCTTAAAGCAGGACACCGGGGAGCTGTTTTTT. Its protein is CASSLKQDTGELFF. Full variable domain (outside the CDR3, taken from reference TRBV7-2 and TRBJ2-2): GAGVSQSPSNKVTEKGKDVELRCDPISGHTALYWYRQSLGQGLEFLIYFQGNSAPDKSGLPSDRFSAERTGGSVSTLTIQRTQQEDSAVYLCASSLKQDTGELFFGEGSRLTVL.